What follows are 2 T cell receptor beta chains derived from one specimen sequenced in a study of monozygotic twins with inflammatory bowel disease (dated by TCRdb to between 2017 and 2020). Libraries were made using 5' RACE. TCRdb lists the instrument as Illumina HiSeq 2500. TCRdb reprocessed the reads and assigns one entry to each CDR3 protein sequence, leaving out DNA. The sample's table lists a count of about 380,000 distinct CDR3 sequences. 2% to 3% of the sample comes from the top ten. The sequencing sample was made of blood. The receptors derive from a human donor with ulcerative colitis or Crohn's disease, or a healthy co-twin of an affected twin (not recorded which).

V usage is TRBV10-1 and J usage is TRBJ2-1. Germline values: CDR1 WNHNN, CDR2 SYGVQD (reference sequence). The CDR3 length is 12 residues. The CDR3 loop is CARTRGSHEQFF.

CDR3 in amino acids: CASSPSTGGNNEQFF. The chain employs TRBV18 and TRBJ2-1; TCRdb returns TRBD1, unconfirmable since there is no DNA. The length of the CDR3 is 15 residues. Germline V gene data show CDR1 as KGHSH and CDR2 as LQKENI.